Here is one TCR beta chain with its context. Enrolled through a virtual design, the participants were between roughly 18 and 95 years of age and came from approximately 25 US areas. The authors' processing: From reference gene primer amplification, estimates of nucleated cell counts were derived. TCRdb's copy holds only in-frame clones and misses some; the assay was immunoSEQ multiplex PCR. From that table come the V and J calls and clone size; the DNA was used to work out D and trimming. The sample contains about 270,000 clones, approximately 90% of which appear only once. These data originate in a study of blood T cell repertoires in COVID-19. Background on the study: From the United States, Italy and Spain came samples of acute and convalescent COVID-19. The analysed material was cDNA or gDNA that came from T cells, B-cell-depleted T cells, or PBMCs.

Losses at the gene ends were 7 bases for V and 0 bases for J; bases not matched to a gene: 14. The germline gives CDR1 MRHNA, CDR2 SNTAGT. This CDR3 has 18 amino acids. Material for sequencing was PBMCs or T cells enriched from blood (not recorded which). V gene TRBV6-4 combines with J gene TRBJ1-5; TRBD1 aligns across 8 bases. This sequence was found in a man aged 35 to 55 who had been exposed to COVID-19. The DNA for the CDR3 is TGTGCCAGCAAAACCGGGACAGGCGACTCATATAGCAATCAGCCCCAGCATTTT. Its protein is CASKTGTGDSYSNQPQHF.